The TCR beta chain under discussion was sequenced for a study of Ad26.COV2.S vaccination and SARS-CoV-2 variants. Germline CDR1 SGHNT, CDR2 YYREEE (reference sequence). This CDR3 spans 14 amino acids. With 6 bases removed from V and 5 bases from J, the gap between germline ends came to 17 bases. The protocol was immunoSEQ multiplex PCR, while the TCRdb copy is restricted to in-frame clones and leaves out a portion. This table holds roughly 500,000 clones, approximately 92% found once. Noted treatment: some 20 received Ad26.COV2.S at low or high dose, single or two shots; about 5 received placebo; per-sample allocation not given. The study sampled participants on day 63 after the first vaccine or placebo injection. This clone was detected a few times.

The chain carries TRBV5-4 and TRBJ1-1, with D maybe TRBD1 (5 bases). This sample comprised peripheral blood, obtained in a trial of Ad26.COV2.S vaccine versus placebo. This sequence originates from a person aged 18-65 years who received the Ad26.COV2.S COVID-19 vaccine or a placebo. The DNA of the CDR3 is TGTGCCAGCAACCTCGGGGCCTCTGCTACTGAAGCTTTCTTT. Protein: CASNLGASATEAFF.